This record concerns one T cell receptor (beta chain) sequence. Its specific antigen is unknown. The sample holds no much larger clone one base away, and base qualities are not on file. From cysteine to phenylalanine, the CDR3 is 17 amino acids long. Only the CDR3 portion is preserved as DNA: 51 bases, with reading frame beginning at the first base. Germline trimming amounts to 1 base on V and 4 bases on J, with 8 as the count of junction bases outside the gene matches. In the germline V gene, CDR1 corresponds to MGHRA and CDR2 to YSYEKL. This sample is part of a study of cytomegalovirus exposure and HLA in healthy donors (dated by TCRdb to 2016 to 2017). Notes on the research overall: An earlier analysis of 550 to 700 of the donors reported 250 to 350 Gb of sequence data and more than 90 million unique TCR beta sequences from 190 million or so T cells. An early release that covered about 600 HLA-typed donors contained 250 to 350 gigabases of sequencing data and 85 million to 100 million unique TCR sequences. Among the roughly 430 genotyped donors, around 81% belonged to the genetic ancestry cluster associated with self-reported Caucasian donors. The study aimed to test whether cataloging public T cell receptors could reveal signatures of past pathogen exposure. The study used immunosequencing to profile the T cell repertoires of 600 to 850 subjects and linked those repertoires to cytomegalovirus serostatus. A separate validation cohort of over a hundred different subjects was used in addition to the approximately 700-subject first cohort. High-throughput TCR immunosequencing, statistical association of individual TCRs with disease status, and machine learning were combined to predict cytomegalovirus infection status. A later analysis re-examined previously published TCR beta repertoires from just over 650 donors and added high-resolution HLA genotyping to investigate patterns of TCR occurrence. The later analysis used no new phenotypic data to find candidate immune exposures, relying instead on TCR beta sequences and their occurrence across donors. An earlier analysis of around 540 of the donors applied high-throughput TCR beta sequencing to assess whether each TCR beta V gene segment acted as functional or pseudogenic. Donor age, sex, ethnicity and CMV serostatus were compiled alongside the repertoire data. In a later genetic analysis, genome-wide SNP genotypes for about 55% of the roughly 700 donors were used, and that subset was treated as a discovery cohort. All discovery cohort repertoires had been generated on a single sequencing platform. HLA typing included class I and class II loci at four-digit resolution. Typing coverage differed by locus: A, B, C, DRB1 and DQB1 were typed in about 620-640 donors, DQA1 in about 550, DPA1 in some 600, and DPB1 in roughly 470. Because of strong linkage in the cohort, a handful of DR-DQ haplotypes were treated as single units for association and clustering. Among about 400 genotyped donors of the cohort, an average of approximately 200,000 unique TCR beta nucleotide sequences was sequenced per donor, of which about 18% were non-productive. Results and caveats for the whole study, not just this receptor: Some IMGT-functional V segments, including TRBV6-2 and TRBV6-3, could not be told apart with the 87-base-pair reads, so those segments were excluded. In a later genetic analysis, a missense DCLRE1C variant was associated with V-gene and J-gene trimming of TCR beta chains, and the association was replicated in an independent cohort. In vitro tests confirmed that three of the cytomegalovirus-associated TCR beta chains recognize cytomegalovirus antigens. Because counts were too low, 15 to 20 rarely observed V segments, including chromosome 9 orphons, were excluded from the earlier analysis of some 540 of the donors. According to a later analysis, most CMV-associated TCR beta chains appeared to be HLA-restricted, and the HLA associations seemed to be driven largely by CMV exposure. A later analysis reported that several top co-occurrence clusters appeared linked to parvovirus B19, influenza, CMV and Epstein-Barr virus. This cohort had only TCR beta chains sequenced, and the lack of alpha or paired-chain data limited which features could be detected. Because HLA typing was unavailable for some donors at each locus, only the typed subset was used in association tests. Sequencing depth was assumed to be roughly uniform across donors in the presence/absence analyses, though that assumption may not hold. A cluster of highly shared sequence variants was judged likely to represent a technical artifact of the sequencing pipeline. When HLA alleles, especially DR and DQ, strongly co-occurred, attributing TCR associations to individual alleles was difficult. In an earlier analysis of several hundred of the donors, most TCR beta V segments were observed in productive rearrangements about 87% or about 30% of the time, broadly matching IMGT annotations. According to the authors, the approach could potentially be generalized to other disease states and immunological phenotypes. A later analysis associated some 17,000 TCR beta sequences with specific HLA alleles at a false discovery rate of 0.05. A further reported finding was that TCR beta sequences accurately predicted the HLA-A and HLA-B alleles for most subjects in the first cohort. Across donors, most TCR sequences were observed very rarely, whereas some public TCRs were present in many individuals. For the cohort, immune exposure information was limited to CMV serostatus. A later genetic analysis reported fewer N-insertions in productive TCRs among donors in an Asian-associated ancestry cluster than the approximately 700-donor mean. In the study, 150 to 200 TCR beta chains were listed as associated with cytomegalovirus. According to a later analysis, TCR association rates differed among HLA loci, with DRB1 alleles showing the most associated TCRs and HLA-C alleles showing the fewest. Linkage disequilibrium might explain the correlated functional status among segregating V segments, but an unknown experimental factor could not be excluded. A later analysis found that HLA-associated TCR beta chains were more clonally expanded and had lower generation probabilities than equally common non-associated chains. In both the original and validation cohorts, the classifier was reported to diagnose cytomegalovirus status with high specificity and sensitivity.

The cohort was made up of around 720 healthy bone marrow donors. All cohort members were sampled while nominally healthy, although unrecorded immune exposures were likely present. The donor tested CMV seronegative and was one of the 352 seronegative cohort members. Each donor provided a peripheral blood sample, and peripheral blood mononuclear cells were used for TCR beta sequencing. Genomic DNA extraction from the blood cell samples was performed with the Qiagen DNeasy Blood Extraction Kit. Receptors were amplified or captured by the immunoSEQ multiplex PCR assay. The multiplex PCR relied on a mix of 60 forward primers for TCR Vbeta segments and 13 reverse primers for TCR Jbeta segments. The CDR3 region of rearranged TCR beta genes was amplified from genomic DNA with a multiplex PCR assay. The amplified TCR beta libraries were sequenced on the Illumina HiSeq System as 87-base-pair reads. Per the source publication's procedure: In a later analysis, around 80 million unique TCR beta chains were counted across the 500 to 850 repertoires, and roughly 11 million of these chains were shared by at least two donors. Raw reads were error-corrected and collapsed into unique sequences by a nearest-neighbor algorithm in which closely related sequences were merged to remove PCR and sequencing errors. V, D and J gene segments were assigned by aligning CDR3 sequences to IMGT reference sequences. For a sequence to be retained, a match of at least six nucleotides was required to both a V gene segment and a J gene segment. A rearrangement was called productive if the CDR3 had no stop codons and remained in frame with V and J, and every other rearrangement was called non-productive. Following IMGT convention, CDR3 was defined as the stretch from the second conserved V-encoded cysteine to the conserved J-encoded phenylalanine. The earlier analysis of about 640 of the donors excluded any sequence lacking an unambiguous match to a single V gene segment. In an earlier analysis of some 590 of the donors, V segments were called functional above 56.7% productive rearrangements and were called segregating when the between-donor standard deviation exceeded 5%. To diagnose cytomegalovirus status from the catalog of TCR beta chain sequences, a statistical classification framework was built. In a later analysis, V and J genes were assigned by comparing TCR nucleotide sequences against IMGT/GENE-DB human TR gene sequences. In a later analysis, CDR3 sequences and most-parsimonious VDJ recombination scenarios were assigned using the TCRdist pipeline. A later analysis defined each TCR beta chain by its CDR3 amino acid sequence plus V-gene family, and excluded reads lacking a unique V-gene family. A later analysis removed several hundred highly shared, low-generation-probability nucleotide sequences to deal with suspected cross-contamination and a sequencing artifact. For each public chain, a later analysis derived a clonal expansion index from normalized ranks of inferred template counts within each repertoire. In a later analysis, generation probabilities were computed using a VDJ recombination model fitted to out-of-frame rearrangements, and the results were checked against IGoR. In a later analysis, TCR-TCR, TCR-HLA and TCR-CMV co-occurrence was scored with hypergeometric tests, and a repertoire-size bias correction was applied to TCR pairs. In a later analysis, false discovery rates were estimated by permuting HLA or CMV assignments 20 times. In a later analysis, co-occurring TCRs were grouped using DBSCAN, and TCRdist sequence similarity was added for clustering within HLA-allele-positive subsets. For co-occurrence clustering, repertoires with fewer than 30,000 or more than 120,000 public chains were excluded, along with roughly 5 repertoires with anomalous nucleotide sharing. Entries here come from immuneACCESS through TCRdb and include only in-frame sequences with V and J called. Some clones fail to appear in such tables; in the studies checked, an unresolved V gene covers under half of the shortfall, and the cause of the remainder is unknown. The DNA was the basis for D and trimming; V, J and clone size are from that table. Counted in this sample were fewer than 120,000 clones; 60% to 85% of them appeared once. Roughly 1.3% of the sample is in the top ten clones.

The receptor comes from a woman under 40 in good health and CMV-seronegative. The sample was PBMCs. This chain joins TRBV4-1 to TRBJ2-3, and 10 junction bases match TRBD2. The CDR3 protein sequence reads: CASSQVASGSFSDTQYF. Read as DNA, the sequence is TGCGCCAGCAGCCAAGTCGCTAGCGGGAGTTTCTCAGATACGCAGTATTTT.